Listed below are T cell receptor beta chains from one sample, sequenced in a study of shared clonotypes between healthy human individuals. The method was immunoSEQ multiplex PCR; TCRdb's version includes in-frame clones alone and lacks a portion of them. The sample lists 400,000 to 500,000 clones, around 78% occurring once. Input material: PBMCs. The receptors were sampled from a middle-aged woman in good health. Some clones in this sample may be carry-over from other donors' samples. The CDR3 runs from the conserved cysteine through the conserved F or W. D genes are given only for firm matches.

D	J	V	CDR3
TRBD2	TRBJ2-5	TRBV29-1	CSVEGASGRETQYF
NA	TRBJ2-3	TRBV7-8	CASSSRVRPDTQYF
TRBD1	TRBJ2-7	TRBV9	CASSVPDQGQGANEQYF
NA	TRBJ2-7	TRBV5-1	CASSVLSSSYEQYF
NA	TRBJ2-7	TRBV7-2	CASSFSRGVPYEQYF
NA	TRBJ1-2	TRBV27	CASKEAVGYTF
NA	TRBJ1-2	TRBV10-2	CASSESGGYTF
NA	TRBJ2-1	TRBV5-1	CASSLDYNEQFF
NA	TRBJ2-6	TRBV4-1	CASSQDPGGPGANVLTF
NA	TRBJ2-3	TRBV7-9	CASSHSPMLDTQYF
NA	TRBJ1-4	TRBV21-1	CASHSRGANEKLFF
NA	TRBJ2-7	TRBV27	CASSLIDGSYEQYF
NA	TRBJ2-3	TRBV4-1	CASSQDAGGTDTQYF
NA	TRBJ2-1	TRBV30	CAWSPGTNEQFF
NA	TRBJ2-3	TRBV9	CASSKSGGRTDTQYF
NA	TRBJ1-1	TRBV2	CASSVGDRGSTEAFF
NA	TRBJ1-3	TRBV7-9	CASSLTGNTIYF
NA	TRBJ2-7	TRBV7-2	CASSLAFYEQYF
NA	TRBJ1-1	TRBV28	CASIHPRGNTEAFF
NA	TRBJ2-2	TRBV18	CASSPSARANTGELFF
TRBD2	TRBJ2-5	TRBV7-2	CASSPGGWQETQYF
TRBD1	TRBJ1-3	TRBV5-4	CASSTDRGPGNTIYF
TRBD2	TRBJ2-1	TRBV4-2	CASSQTGLAGYNEQFF
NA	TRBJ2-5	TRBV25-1	CASSTVGETQYF
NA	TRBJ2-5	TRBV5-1	CASSLSPTGSVRETQYF
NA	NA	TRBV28	CASVDRERTYEQYF
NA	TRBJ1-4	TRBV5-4	CASSFGQGHEKLFF
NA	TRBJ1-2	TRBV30	CAWWRVGYTF
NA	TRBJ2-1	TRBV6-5	CASSYDRLYNEQFF
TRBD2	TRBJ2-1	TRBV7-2	CASSFPGLAGGGYEQFF
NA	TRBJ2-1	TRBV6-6	CASSYSRRAIEQFF
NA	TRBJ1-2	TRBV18	CASSSPTANYGYTF
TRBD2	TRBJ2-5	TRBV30	CAWSPGLAGPKSNF
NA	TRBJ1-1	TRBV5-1	CASSLAPIINTEAFF
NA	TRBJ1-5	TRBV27	CASSLNGGGQPQHF
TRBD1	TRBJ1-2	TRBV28	CASSSSGTGANYGYTF
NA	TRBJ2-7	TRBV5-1	CASSLAGSYEQYF
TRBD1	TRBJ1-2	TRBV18	CASSLGQGRGYTF
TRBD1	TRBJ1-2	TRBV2	CASRPRGDRSYGYTF
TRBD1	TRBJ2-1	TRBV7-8	CASSLLGQGAYNEQFF
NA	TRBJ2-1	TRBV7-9	CASSYDNEQFF
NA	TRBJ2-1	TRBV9	CASSVEDGSSYNEQFF
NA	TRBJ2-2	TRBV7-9	CASSLGPDGELFF
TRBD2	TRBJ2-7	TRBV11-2	CASSLGGGLYEQYF
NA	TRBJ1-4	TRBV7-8	CASSLEGLATNEKLFF
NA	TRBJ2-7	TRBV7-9	CASSLLGLEQYF
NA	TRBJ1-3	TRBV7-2	CASSLNPSGSGNTIYF
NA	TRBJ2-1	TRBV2	CASEQEGDEQFF
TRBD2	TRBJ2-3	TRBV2	CASSGGRLAGGPGTDTQYF
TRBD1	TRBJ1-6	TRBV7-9	CASSLSLGQENSPLHF